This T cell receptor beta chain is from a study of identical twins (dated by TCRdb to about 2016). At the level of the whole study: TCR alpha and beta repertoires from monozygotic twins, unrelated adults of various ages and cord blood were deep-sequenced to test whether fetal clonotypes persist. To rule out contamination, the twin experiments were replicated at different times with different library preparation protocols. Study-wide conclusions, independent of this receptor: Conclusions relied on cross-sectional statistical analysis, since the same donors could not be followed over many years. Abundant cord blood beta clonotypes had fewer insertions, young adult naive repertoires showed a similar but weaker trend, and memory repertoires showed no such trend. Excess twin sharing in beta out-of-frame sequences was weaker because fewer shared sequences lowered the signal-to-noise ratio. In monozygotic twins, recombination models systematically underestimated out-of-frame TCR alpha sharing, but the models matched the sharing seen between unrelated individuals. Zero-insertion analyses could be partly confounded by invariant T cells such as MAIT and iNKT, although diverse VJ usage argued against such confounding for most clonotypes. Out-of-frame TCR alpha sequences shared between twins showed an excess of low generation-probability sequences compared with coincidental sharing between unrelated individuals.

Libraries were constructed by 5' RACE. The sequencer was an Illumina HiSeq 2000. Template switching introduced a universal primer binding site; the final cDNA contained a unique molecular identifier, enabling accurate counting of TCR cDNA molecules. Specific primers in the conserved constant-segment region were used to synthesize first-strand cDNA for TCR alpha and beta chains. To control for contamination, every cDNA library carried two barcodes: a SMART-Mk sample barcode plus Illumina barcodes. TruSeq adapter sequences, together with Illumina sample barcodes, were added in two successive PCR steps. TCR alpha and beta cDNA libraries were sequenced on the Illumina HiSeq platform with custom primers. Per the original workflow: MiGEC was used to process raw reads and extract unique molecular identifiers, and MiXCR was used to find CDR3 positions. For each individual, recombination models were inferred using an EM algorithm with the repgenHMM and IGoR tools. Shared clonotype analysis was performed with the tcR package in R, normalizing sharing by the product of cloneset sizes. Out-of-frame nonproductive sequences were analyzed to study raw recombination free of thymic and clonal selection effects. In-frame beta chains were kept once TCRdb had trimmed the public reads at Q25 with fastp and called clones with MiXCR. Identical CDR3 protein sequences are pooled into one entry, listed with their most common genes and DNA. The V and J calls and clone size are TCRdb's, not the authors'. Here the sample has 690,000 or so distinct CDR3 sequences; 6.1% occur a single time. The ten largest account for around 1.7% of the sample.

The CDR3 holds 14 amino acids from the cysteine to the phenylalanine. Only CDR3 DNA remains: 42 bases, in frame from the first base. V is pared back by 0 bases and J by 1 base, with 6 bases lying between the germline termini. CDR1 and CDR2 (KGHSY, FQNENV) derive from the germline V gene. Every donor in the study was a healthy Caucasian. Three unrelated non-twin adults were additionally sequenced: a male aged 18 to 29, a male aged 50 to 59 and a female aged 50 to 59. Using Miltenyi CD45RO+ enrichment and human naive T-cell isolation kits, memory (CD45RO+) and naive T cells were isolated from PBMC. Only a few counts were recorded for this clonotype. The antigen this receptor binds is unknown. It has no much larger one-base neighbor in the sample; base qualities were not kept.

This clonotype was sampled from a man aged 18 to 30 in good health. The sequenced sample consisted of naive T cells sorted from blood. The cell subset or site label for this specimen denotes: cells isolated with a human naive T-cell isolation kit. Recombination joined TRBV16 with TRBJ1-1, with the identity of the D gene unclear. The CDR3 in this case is CASSQSLGNTEAFF. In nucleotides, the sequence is TGTGCCAGCAGCCAATCTCTAGGGAACACTGAAGCTTTCTTT.